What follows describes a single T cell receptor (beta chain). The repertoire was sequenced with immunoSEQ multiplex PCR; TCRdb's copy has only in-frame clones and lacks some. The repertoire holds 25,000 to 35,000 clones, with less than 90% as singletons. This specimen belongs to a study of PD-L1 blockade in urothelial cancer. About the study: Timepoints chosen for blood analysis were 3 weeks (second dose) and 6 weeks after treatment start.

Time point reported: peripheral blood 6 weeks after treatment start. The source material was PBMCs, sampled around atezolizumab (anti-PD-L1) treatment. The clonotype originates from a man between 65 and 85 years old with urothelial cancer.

The CDR3 region is CASSLAQGSETQYF. The CDR3 region has the DNA TGTGCCAGCAGCTTGGCACAGGGATCCGAGACCCAGTACTTC. The chain recombines TRBV5-5 with TRBJ2-5, with D possibly being TRBD1 (6 bases). CDR3 length equals 14 residues. The germline V gene encodes CDR1 SGHKS and CDR2 YYEKEE (reference sequence). With 0 bases removed from V and 5 bases from J, the gap between germline ends came to 11 bases.